A single sample gave rise to the 25 T cell receptor beta chains below, sequenced in a study of graft-versus-host responses after intestinal transplantation. The method was immunoSEQ multiplex PCR; TCRdb's version includes in-frame clones alone and lacks a portion of them. This table holds under 130,000 clones, roughly 93% found once. These receptors' antigens are unknown. Material: unstimulated CD8+ T cells sorted from spleen or lymph node cells, obtained before intestinal transplant. All receptors come from a human donor who received an intestinal transplant.

This clone has only one observation. The chain is built from TRBV6-4 and TRBJ2-1, with 11 bases identical to TRBD2. The V and J ends lost 8 bases and 1 base, in that order; junction bases with no gene match: 7. Per germline, CDR1 MRHNA and CDR2 SNTAGT. CDR3 length: 16 residues. CDR3 in amino acids: CASGASGGTSYNEQFF. The CDR3 nucleotides are TGTGCCAGCGGGGCTAGCGGGGGGACATCCTACAATGAGCAGTTCTTC.

The chain carries TRBV10-1 and TRBJ1-1; TRBD1 might be the D (6 bases). From germline, CDR1 is WNHNN and CDR2 SYGVQD (reference sequence). The length of the CDR3 is 13 residues. Trimming took 7 bases from V and 1 from J, leaving 10 bases between them. As DNA, the CDR3 is TGCGCCAGCATGGACAGCGGGAACACTGAAGCTTTCTTT. Encoded protein: CASMDSGNTEAFF.

The chain links TRBV4-1 to TRBJ2-1; 12 bases match TRBD2. The CDR3 contains 16 residues. V was clipped by 2 bases and J by 2 bases; unmatched bases: 1. Germline V lookup: CDR1 MGHRA, CDR2 YSYEKL. CDR3 sequence: CASSQRTSGAYNEQFF. The CDR3 coding sequence is TGCGCCAGCAGCCAAAGGACTAGCGGGGCCTACAATGAGCAGTTCTTC.

This chain connects TRBV25-1 to TRBJ1-1; D gene ambiguous. Germline CDR1 is MGHDK and CDR2 is SYGVNS. This CDR3 spans 12 amino acids. V lost 4 bases to trimming and J lost 8 bases, with 11 bases between them. The CDR3 spells CASSAPTAEAFF. The DNA of the CDR3 is TGTGCCAGCAGTGCTCCAACGGCCGAAGCTTTCTTT.

The rearrangement uses TRBV11-3 and TRBJ2-5; tentative D call: TRBD2 (5 bases). The CDR3 extends over 15 amino acids. From germline, CDR1 is SGHNT and CDR2 YENEEA. V lost 2 bases, J lost 5 bases, and 15 bases lay in between. The CDR3 DNA reads TGTGCCAGCAGCTTATATTCTAGCCAGGTCGAGACCCAGTACTTC. This translates into CASSLYSSQVETQYF. Full variable domain (missing parts from reference TRBV11-3 and TRBJ2-5): EAGVVQSPRYKIIEKKQPVAFWCNPISGHNTLYWYLQNLGQGPELLIRYENEEAVDDSQLPKDRFSAERLKGVDSTLKIQPAELGDSAVYLCASSLYSSQVETQYFGPGTRLLVL.

The genes are TRBV7-9 and TRBJ1-5; no firm D call. Germline CDR1 is SEHNR and CDR2 is FQNEAQ (reference sequence). This CDR3 contains 16 residues. The ends were cut back, 1 base at V and 0 bases at J, with 10 bases in the middle. Here the CDR3 DNA reads TGTGCCAGCAGCTTAGTGTCACCGTATAGCAATCAGCCCCAGCATTTT. Encoded protein: CASSLVSPYSNQPQHF.

The rearrangement links TRBV13 to TRBJ1-1, with 8 bases identical to TRBD1. Germline CDR1 reads PRHDT; CDR2 reads FYEKMQ (reference sequence). V dropped 1 base and J dropped 3; count of bases not matched to a gene: 1. The CDR3 spans 14 residues. The CDR3, as DNA: TGTGCCAGCAGCTTAGCAGGGGGCGACACTGAAGCTTTCTTT. It yields the protein CASSLAGGDTEAFF.

This chain links TRBV13 with TRBJ1-3; D is possibly TRBD1 (6 bases). Trimming pared 5 bases from V and 3 bases from J, leaving 14 bases between. The length of the CDR3 is 15 residues. The V gene's germline CDR1 is PRHDT and CDR2 FYEKMQ (reference sequence). The CDR3 region is CASSIHTGYGNTIYF. CDR3 DNA: TGTGCCAGCAGCATACATACAGGGTATGGAAACACCATATATTTT.

The chain combines TRBV4-1 with TRBJ2-3; D is ambiguous. V lost 3 bases and J lost 2, with 3 bases in between. This CDR3 is 12 amino acids long. Germline assignment: CDR1 MGHRA and CDR2 YSYEKL. CDR3 bases: TGCGCCAGCAGCCATATCACAGATACGCAGTATTTT. Residues: CASSHITDTQYF.

Written as DNA, the CDR3 is TGTGCCAGCAGCTTCCAAGAGAGGGGTGGCTACACCTTC. Encoded protein: CASSFQERGGYTF. The V call is TRBV7-8, the J call TRBJ1-2, with D possibly being TRBD1 (5 bases). The germline gives CDR1 SGHVS, CDR2 FQNEAQ. V was shortened by 3 bases and J by 7 bases, with 12 bases between the two germline ends. The CDR3 extends over 13 amino acids.

The V call is TRBV9, the J call TRBJ2-3; TRBD2 matches at 9 bases. V dropped 1 base and J dropped 2; count of bases not matched to a gene: 5. CDR1 is SGDLS, CDR2 YYNGEE, per germline. The CDR3 is made up of 16 amino acids. This CDR3 is CASSVTSGGLTDTQYF. In DNA, the CDR3 is TGTGCCAGCAGCGTAACCAGCGGGGGGCTCACAGATACGCAGTATTTT.

J is TRBJ1-2 and V is TRBV13; TRBD1 might be the D (6 bases). From germline, CDR1 is PRHDT and CDR2 FYEKMQ (reference sequence). The CDR3 runs to 15 residues. Trimming took 6 bases from V and 3 from J, leaving 17 bases between them. The CDR3: CASRFSLGGDYGYTF. The DNA for the CDR3 is TGTGCCAGCAGATTTTCCTTGGGGGGCGACTATGGCTACACCTTC.

The gene calls are TRBV27 and TRBJ2-1; D is uncertain. CDR1 is MNHEY and CDR2 is SMNVEV in the germline V gene (reference sequence). Trimming shortened V by 5 bases and J by 0 bases, and 14 bases separated the two germline ends. The CDR3 has 16 amino acids. As DNA, the CDR3 is TGTGCCAGCAGTCCAAGAGTTTTCAGCTCCTACAATGAGCAGTTCTTC. The encoded protein is CASSPRVFSSYNEQFF.

The rearrangement uses TRBV7-9 and TRBJ1-1, with a tentative D call TRBD1 (5 bases). Deletions cut 5 bases from V and 6 bases from J, with 13 bases between. The CDR3 contains 13 residues. Per germline, CDR1 SEHNR and CDR2 FQNEAQ (reference sequence). CDR3 sequence (DNA): TGTGCCAGCAGCCCCGCGGGACTCTCTGAAGCTTTCTTT. This translates into CASSPAGLSEAFF.

The genes are TRBV5-8 and TRBJ1-5; D remains ambiguous. Between the trimmed V and J ends, which lost 0 bases and 0 bases, there was a span of 10 bases. The CDR3 consists of 16 residues. Looked up from germline, CDR1 is SGHTS and CDR2 is YDEGEE. CDR3 nucleotide sequence: TGTGCCAGCAGCTTGGGAACGGGTGGTAGCAATCAGCCCCAGCATTTT. Translating gives CASSLGTGGSNQPQHF.

This clone occurred a few times. This chain uses TRBV10-3 with TRBJ2-7, with D perhaps matching TRBD2 (5 bases). The V gene's germline CDR1 is ENHRY and CDR2 SYGVKD. This CDR3 is 15 amino acids long. V was trimmed by 7 bases and J by 3 bases, leaving 19 bases between them. In DNA form, the CDR3 reads TGTGCCATCACGATCGACGGAGGCGGGTTCTACGAGCAGTACTTC. Protein sequence: CAITIDGGGFYEQYF.

This rearrangement joins TRBV27 to TRBJ1-1, with D perhaps TRBD1 (6 bases). The CDR3 loop spans 15 amino acids. Germline V gene lookup returns CDR1 MNHEY and CDR2 SMNVEV (reference sequence). With 4 bases removed from V and 6 bases from J, the gap between germline ends came to 18 bases. CDR3 DNA: TGTGCCAGCAGTTCCCCAGGGGCACGGATCGCTGAAGCTTTCTTT. This sequence encodes CASSSPGARIAEAFF.

The CDR3: CASSPHTSLNTEAFF. DNA of the CDR3: TGTGCCAGCAGTCCCCACACGTCCCTGAACACTGAAGCTTTCTTT. This chain joins TRBV27 and TRBJ1-1; D not resolved. The CDR3 extends over 15 amino acids. Germline V CDR1 and CDR2: MNHEY, SMNVEV (reference sequence). Trimming removed 5 bases at V and 0 bases at J, with 13 bases between.

The gene calls are TRBV30 and TRBJ1-3; the D is unclear. Germline CDR1 GTSNPN, CDR2 SVGIG (reference sequence). The CDR3 runs to 15 residues. Trimming removed 2 bases at V and 2 bases at J, with 13 bases between. The CDR3 reads CAWSPSLTPGNTIYF. The CDR3 nucleotides read TGTGCCTGGAGTCCCAGCCTAACGCCTGGAAACACCATATATTTT. The full variable domain, with the rest looked up from reference TRBV30 and TRBJ1-3, is SQTIHQWPATLVQPVGSPLSLECTVEGTSNPNLYWYRQAAGRGLQLLFYSVGIGQISSEVPQNLSASRPQDRQFILSSKKLLLSDSGFYLCAWSPSLTPGNTIYFGEGSWLTVV.

CDR3: CSVEGERPNTEAFF. In nucleotides, the CDR3 is TGCAGCGTTGAAGGAGAACGCCCGAACACTGAAGCTTTCTTT. V and J are TRBV29-1 and TRBJ1-1; D ambiguous. Germline values: CDR1 SQVTM, CDR2 ANQGSEA. The CDR3 loop spans 14 amino acids. The V end was cut by 1 base, the J end by 1 base, with 10 bases between.

The CDR3 sequence is CASSIVGGGANNEQFF. CDR3 bases: TGTGCCAGTAGTATAGTGGGCGGGGGAGCCAACAATGAGCAGTTCTTC. The chain recombines TRBV19 with TRBJ2-1; 7 nucleotides line up with TRBD2. CDR1 LNHDA and CDR2 SQIVND come from the germline V gene (reference sequence). Trimming at V came to 1 base and at J to 5 bases, leaving 8 bases not matched to a gene. CDR3 size: 16 residues.

The chain joins TRBV12-5 to TRBJ1-6; TRBD1 matches 7 bases. V was pared by 5 bases and J by 9 bases, with 10 bases of the junction left unmatched. CDR1 LGHNT and CDR2 FRNRAP come from the germline V gene. This CDR3 is built from 15 residues. CDR3 in amino acids: CASGIGQAGRSPLHF. DNA for the CDR3: TGTGCTAGTGGTATTGGACAGGCTGGTCGTTCACCCCTCCACTTT. Complete variable domain (other parts from reference TRBV12-5 and TRBJ1-6): DARVTQTPRHKVTEMGQEVTMRCQPILGHNTVFWYRQTMMQGLELLAYFRNRAPLDDSGMPKDRFSAEMPDATLATLKIQPSEPRDSAVYFCASGIGQAGRSPLHFGNGTRLTVT.

This chain links TRBV2 with TRBJ1-3; D gene ambiguous. This CDR3 region has 14 residues. Trimming took 5 bases from V and 0 from J, leaving 8 bases between them. CDR1 is SNHLY and CDR2 is FYNNEI in the germline V gene. Here the CDR3 reads CASSYSPSGNTIYF. The CDR3 region has the DNA TGTGCCAGCAGTTACAGCCCCTCTGGAAACACCATATATTTT.

The V and J genes are TRBV29-1 and TRBJ2-7, with TRBD1 identical over 9 bases. Losses at the gene ends were 3 bases for V and 5 bases for J; bases not matched to a gene: 8. The CDR3 consists of 14 residues. Germline V gene data show CDR1 as SQVTM and CDR2 as ANQGSEA. CDR3 amino acids: CSVEYGTGTNEQYF. The CDR3 coding sequence is TGCAGCGTTGAGTATGGGACAGGGACCAACGAGCAGTACTTC.

The chain couples TRBV5-5 to TRBJ2-3, with 12 bases aligning to TRBD2. The V segment lost 0 bases and the J segment 3 bases; nucleotides outside the gene matches: 5. Germline lookup yields CDR1 SGHKS and CDR2 YYEKEE (reference sequence). CDR3 length equals 17 residues. Written as DNA, the CDR3 is TGTGCCAGCAGCTTGGGTCCGGGACTAGCGGGTACAGATACGCAGTATTTT. Translated: CASSLGPGLAGTDTQYF. Variable domain in full (rest from reference TRBV5-5 and TRBJ2-3): DAGVTQSPTHLIKTRGQQVTLRCSPISGHKSVSWYQQVLGQGPQFIFQYYEKEERGRGNFPDRFSARQFPNYSSELNVNALLLGDSALYLCASSLGPGLAGTDTQYFGPGTRLTVL.